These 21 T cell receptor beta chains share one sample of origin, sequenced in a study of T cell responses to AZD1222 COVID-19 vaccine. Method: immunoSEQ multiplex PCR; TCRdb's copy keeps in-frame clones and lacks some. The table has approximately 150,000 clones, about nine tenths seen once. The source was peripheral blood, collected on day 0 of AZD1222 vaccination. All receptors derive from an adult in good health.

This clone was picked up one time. CDR3 DNA sequence: TGTGCCAGCAGTTACGACCGGGGAGGCACAGATACGCAGTATTTT. It translates to CASSYDRGGTDTQYF. This chain joins TRBV6-6 and TRBJ2-3, with D possibly being TRBD2 (5 bases). Looked up from germline, CDR1 is MNHNY and CDR2 is SVGAGI (reference sequence). This CDR3 has 15 residues. Trimming stripped 2 bases from V and 1 base from J, with 10 bases between.

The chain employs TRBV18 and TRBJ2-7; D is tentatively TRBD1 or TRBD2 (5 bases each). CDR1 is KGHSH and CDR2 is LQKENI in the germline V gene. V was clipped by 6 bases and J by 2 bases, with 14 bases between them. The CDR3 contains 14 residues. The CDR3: CASSLRDGPYEQYF. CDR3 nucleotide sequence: TGTGCCAGCTCCCTCCGGGACGGACCCTACGAGCAGTACTTC.

In DNA form, the CDR3 reads TGTGCCAGCAGTTTTAGGGGGCCTGGGGCCAACGTCCTGACTTTC. Amino acids: CASSFRGPGANVLTF. The rearrangement joins TRBV6-5 to TRBJ2-6; TRBD1 matches 7 bases. The V gene's germline CDR1 is MNHEY and CDR2 SVGAGI. The CDR3 length is 15 residues. V gave up 4 bases and J gave up 2 bases; unmatched junction bases: 2.

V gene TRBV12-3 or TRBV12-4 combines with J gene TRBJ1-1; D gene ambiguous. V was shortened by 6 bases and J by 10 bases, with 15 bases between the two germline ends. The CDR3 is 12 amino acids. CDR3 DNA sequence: TGTGCCAGCAGCCAGCCGGCGGTCCGAGCTTTCTTT. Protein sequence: CASSQPAVRAFF.

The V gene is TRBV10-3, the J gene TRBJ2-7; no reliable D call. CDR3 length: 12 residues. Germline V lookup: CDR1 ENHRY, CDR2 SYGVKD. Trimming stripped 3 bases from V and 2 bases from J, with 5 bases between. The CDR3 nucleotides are TGTGCCATCAGTGACCTTACCTACGAGCAGTACTTC. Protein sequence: CAISDLTYEQYF.

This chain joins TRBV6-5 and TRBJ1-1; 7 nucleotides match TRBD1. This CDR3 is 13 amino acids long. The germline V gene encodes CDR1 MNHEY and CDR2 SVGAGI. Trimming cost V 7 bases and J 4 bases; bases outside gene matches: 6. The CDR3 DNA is TGTGCCAGCACGAAGGGGGCTGTCACTGAAGCTTTCTTT. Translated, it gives CASTKGAVTEAFF.

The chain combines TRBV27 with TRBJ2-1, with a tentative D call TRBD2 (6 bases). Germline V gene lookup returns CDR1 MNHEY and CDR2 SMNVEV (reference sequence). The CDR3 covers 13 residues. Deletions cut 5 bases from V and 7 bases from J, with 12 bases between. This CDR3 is CASSRAGSNEQFF. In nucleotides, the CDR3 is TGTGCCAGCAGTCGGGCGGGGTCAAATGAGCAGTTCTTC.

CDR3: CASSFGTGAGANVLTF. DNA of the CDR3: TGTGCCAGCAGCTTCGGGACAGGGGCTGGGGCCAACGTCCTGACTTTC. The chain carries TRBV11-3 and TRBJ2-6; 10 nucleotides match TRBD1. Germline values: CDR1 SGHNT, CDR2 YENEEA. CDR3 size: 16 residues. V was clipped by 3 bases and J by 2 bases; unmatched bases: 1. Complete variable domain (other parts from reference TRBV11-3 and TRBJ2-6): EAGVVQSPRYKIIEKKQPVAFWCNPISGHNTLYWYLQNLGQGPELLIRYENEEAVDDSQLPKDRFSAERLKGVDSTLKIQPAELGDSAVYLCASSFGTGAGANVLTFGAGSRLTVL.

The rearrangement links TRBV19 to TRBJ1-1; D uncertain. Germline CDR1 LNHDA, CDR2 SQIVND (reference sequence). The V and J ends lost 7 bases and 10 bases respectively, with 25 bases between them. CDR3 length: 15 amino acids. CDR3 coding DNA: TGTGCCAGTACCGCCTCGTGGACTCAGGAGGAGTTAGCTTTCTTT. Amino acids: CASTASWTQEELAFF.

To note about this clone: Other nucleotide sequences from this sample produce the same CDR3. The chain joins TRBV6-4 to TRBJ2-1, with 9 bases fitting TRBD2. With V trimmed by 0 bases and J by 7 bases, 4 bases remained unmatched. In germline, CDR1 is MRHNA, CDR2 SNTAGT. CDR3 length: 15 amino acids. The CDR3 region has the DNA TGTGCCAGCAGTGACTCTAGCGGGGGACTAAATGAGCAGTTCTTC. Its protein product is CASSDSSGGLNEQFF.

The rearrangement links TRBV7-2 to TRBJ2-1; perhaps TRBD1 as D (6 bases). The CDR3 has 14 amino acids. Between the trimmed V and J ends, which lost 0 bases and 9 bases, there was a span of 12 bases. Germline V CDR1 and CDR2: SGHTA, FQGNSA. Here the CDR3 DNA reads TGTGCCAGCAGCTTAGCACCCTTAGGGGGTGAGCAGTTCTTC. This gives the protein CASSLAPLGGEQFF.

The CDR3 DNA reads TGTGCCGTCCGACAGCCCTCTAATGAAAAACTGTTTTTT. Amino acids: CAVRQPSNEKLFF. The chain recombines TRBV10-3 with TRBJ1-4, with D perhaps matching TRBD1 (5 bases). The V gene's germline CDR1 is ENHRY and CDR2 SYGVKD. The V gene lost 11 bases and the J gene lost 3 bases, with 13 bases spanning the gap. The CDR3 runs 13 residues.

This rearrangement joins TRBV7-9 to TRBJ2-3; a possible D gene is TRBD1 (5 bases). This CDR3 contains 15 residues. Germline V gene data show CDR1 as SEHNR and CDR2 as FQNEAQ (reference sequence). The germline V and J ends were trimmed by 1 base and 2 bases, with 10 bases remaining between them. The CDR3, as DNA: TGTGCCAGCAGCTTAGGTGGGGCACTCACAGATACGCAGTATTTT. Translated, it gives CASSLGGALTDTQYF.

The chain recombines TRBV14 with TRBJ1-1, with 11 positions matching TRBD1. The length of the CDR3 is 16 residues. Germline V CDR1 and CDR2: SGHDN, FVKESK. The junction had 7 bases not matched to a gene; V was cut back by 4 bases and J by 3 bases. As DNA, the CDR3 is TGTGCCAGCAGCCTTCGGACAGGGGGCAGGGACACTGAAGCTTTCTTT. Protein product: CASSLRTGGRDTEAFF. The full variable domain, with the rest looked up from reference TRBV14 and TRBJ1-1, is EAGVTQFPSHSVIEKGQTVTLRCDPISGHDNLYWYRRVMGKEIKFLLHFVKESKQDESGMPNNRFLAERTGGTYSTLKVQPAELEDSGVYFCASSLRTGGRDTEAFFGQGTRLTVV.

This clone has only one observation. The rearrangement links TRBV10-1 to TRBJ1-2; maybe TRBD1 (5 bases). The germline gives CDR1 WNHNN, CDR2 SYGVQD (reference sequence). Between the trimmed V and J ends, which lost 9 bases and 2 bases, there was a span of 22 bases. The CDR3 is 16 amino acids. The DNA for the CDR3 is TGCGCCAGAAGGAGTCAGGGCCGGGTTACAAACTATGGCTACACCTTC. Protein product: CARRSQGRVTNYGYTF.

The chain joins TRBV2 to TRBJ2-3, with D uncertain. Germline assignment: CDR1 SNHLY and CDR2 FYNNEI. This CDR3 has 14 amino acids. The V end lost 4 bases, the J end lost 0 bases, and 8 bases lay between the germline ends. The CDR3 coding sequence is TGTGCCAGCAGTGTGTCCGGTAGCACAGATACGCAGTATTTT. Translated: CASSVSGSTDTQYF.

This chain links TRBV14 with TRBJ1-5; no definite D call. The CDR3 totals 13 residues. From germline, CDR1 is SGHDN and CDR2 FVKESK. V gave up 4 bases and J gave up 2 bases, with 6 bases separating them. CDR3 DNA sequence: TGTGCCAGCAGCCGGCAGGGCAATCAGCCCCAGCATTTT. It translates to CASSRQGNQPQHF.

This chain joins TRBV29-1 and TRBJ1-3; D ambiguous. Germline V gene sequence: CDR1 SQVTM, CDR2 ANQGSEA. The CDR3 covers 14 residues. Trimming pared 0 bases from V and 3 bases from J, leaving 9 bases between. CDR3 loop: CSVEERQRGNTIYF. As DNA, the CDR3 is TGCAGCGTTGAAGAACGGCAACGTGGAAACACCATATATTTT. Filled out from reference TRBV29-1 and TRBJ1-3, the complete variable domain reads SAVISQKPSRDICQRGTSLTIQCQVDSQVTMMFWYRQQPGQSLTLIATANQGSEATYESGFVIDKFPISRPNLTFSTLTVSNMSPEDSSIYLCSVEERQRGNTIYFGEGSWLTVV.

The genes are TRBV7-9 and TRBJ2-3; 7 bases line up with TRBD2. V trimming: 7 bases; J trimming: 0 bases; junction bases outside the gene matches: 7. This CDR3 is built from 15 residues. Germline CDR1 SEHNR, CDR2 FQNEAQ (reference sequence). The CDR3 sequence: CASTLLAASTDTQYF. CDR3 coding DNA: TGTGCCAGCACGCTTCTAGCGGCGAGCACAGATACGCAGTATTTT.

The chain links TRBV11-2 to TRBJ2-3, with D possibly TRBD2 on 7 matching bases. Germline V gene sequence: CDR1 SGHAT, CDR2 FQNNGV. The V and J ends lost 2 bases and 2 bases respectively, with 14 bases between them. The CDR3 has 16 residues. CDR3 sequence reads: CASSLLTGGPTDTQYF. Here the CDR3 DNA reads TGTGCCAGCAGCTTATTAACCGGGGGGCCCACAGATACGCAGTATTTT.

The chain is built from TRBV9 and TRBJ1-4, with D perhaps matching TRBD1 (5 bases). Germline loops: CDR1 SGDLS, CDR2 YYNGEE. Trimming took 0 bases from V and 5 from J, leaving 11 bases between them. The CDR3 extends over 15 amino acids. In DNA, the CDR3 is TGTGCCAGCAGCGTAGGAGCAGGGCCCAATGAAAAACTGTTTTTT. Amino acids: CASSVGAGPNEKLFF.